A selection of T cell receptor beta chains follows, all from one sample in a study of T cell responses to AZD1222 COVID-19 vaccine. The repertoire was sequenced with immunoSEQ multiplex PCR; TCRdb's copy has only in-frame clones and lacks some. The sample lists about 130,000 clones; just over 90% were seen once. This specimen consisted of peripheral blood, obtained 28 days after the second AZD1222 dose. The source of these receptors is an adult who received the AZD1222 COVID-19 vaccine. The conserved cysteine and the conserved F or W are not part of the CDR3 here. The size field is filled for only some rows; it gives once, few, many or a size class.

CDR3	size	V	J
ASSLDTVNTEAF	.	TRBV11-2	TRBJ1-1
AWGGFGETQY	.	TRBV30	TRBJ2-5
ASSFPARRKSYEQY	once	TRBV6-5	TRBJ2-7
ASSFREAF	.	TRBV6-7	TRBJ1-1
ASKGLAEAYEQY	.	TRBV6-5	TRBJ2-7
ASSQDYRGLVGGAF	.	TRBV14	TRBJ1-1
ASSSPPSYEQY	.	TRBV28	TRBJ2-7
ASSRVWSLNTEAF	.	TRBV6-2/TRBV6-3	TRBJ1-1
ASSISRYQPQH	.	TRBV19	TRBJ1-5
ASSQDWIHRGGVEQY	.	TRBV4-2	TRBJ2-7
ASSYTSGSNQPQH	.	TRBV6-2/TRBV6-3	TRBJ1-5
ASRGIGHHEQF	.	TRBV2	TRBJ2-1
SVSSGLLQNEQF	.	TRBV29-1	TRBJ2-1
ASSLRGGAGGPTDTQY	.	TRBV4-2	TRBJ2-3
ASSTGLAESSYEQY	once	TRBV19	TRBJ2-7
ATSGASLPTQY	.	TRBV24-1	TRBJ2-3
ASGGTESYNEQF	.	TRBV2	TRBJ2-1
ASSATGGTEAF	.	TRBV11-2	TRBJ1-1
ASSHLFPDGGNNEQF	.	TRBV4-2	TRBJ2-1
ASRTGDTGELF	.	TRBV4-1	TRBJ2-2
ASSGDRAHGYT	few	TRBV28	TRBJ1-2
ASSQEHKNYGYT	few	TRBV3-1/TRBV3-2	TRBJ1-2
ASSPKGPREGYEQY	.	TRBV2	TRBJ2-7
ASSPQTVAH	.	TRBV7-9	TRBJ1-4
ASSYSTLQINEKLF	.	TRBV6-6	TRBJ1-4
ASTKGRTGELF	.	TRBV28	TRBJ2-2
ASSHTVAGASNEQF	.	TRBV23-1	TRBJ2-1
ASSPELTGNTIY	.	TRBV18	TRBJ1-3
ASIDGGSDSYEQY	.	TRBV5-1	TRBJ2-7
ASSSLRSPLH	.	TRBV19	TRBJ1-6
ASSLFGESEQF	.	TRBV7-8	TRBJ2-1
ASSSPGQGGRKQY	.	TRBV28	TRBJ2-7
ASSLSAGGNYGYT	.	TRBV5-1	TRBJ1-2
ASKRDSNQPQH	.	TRBV2	TRBJ1-5
ASSLAGHNEKLF	.	TRBV28	TRBJ1-4
ASSLSRGTNEKLF	.	TRBV7-9	TRBJ1-4
ALSLGSYTGELF	.	TRBV30	TRBJ2-2
AGGRQPQH	.	TRBV6-5	TRBJ1-5
ASSLALNEKLF	.	TRBV11-2	TRBJ1-4